Listed below are T cell receptor beta chains from one sample, sequenced in a study of cytomegalovirus exposure and HLA in healthy donors. The protocol was immunoSEQ multiplex PCR, while the TCRdb copy is restricted to in-frame clones and leaves out a portion. The sample has some 61,000 clones; around 97% are singletons. Sequenced sample: PBMCs. The origin of the receptors is a young woman in good health and CMV-seropositive. Both conserved end residues are part of each CDR3. The D gene is left open where the match is weak. Only part of the rows carry a size: once, few, many, or a class if the clone is expanded.

abundance	d_gene	v_gene	j_gene	CDR3aa	CDR3nt
.	.	TRBV6-1	TRBJ1-5	CAIQGDRGDQPQHF	TGTGCCATCCAAGGGGATAGAGGCGATCAGCCCCAGCATTTT
.	.	TRBV25-1	TRBJ2-3	CASSEYFLTDTQYF	TGTGCCAGCAGTGAATATTTCCTCACAGATACGCAGTATTTT
.	.	TRBV7-6	TRBJ1-2	CASSSSRAGRTGNYGYTF	TGTGCCAGCAGCTCCAGTAGGGCAGGACGGACGGGAAACTATGGCTACACCTTC
once	TRBD2	TRBV30	TRBJ2-7	CAWSGAAPTSGSYEQYF	TGTGCCTGGAGTGGCGCCGCACCGACTAGCGGATCCTACGAGCAGTACTTC
.	TRBD1	TRBV5-4	TRBJ1-2	CAYWDSYYGYTF	TGTGCGTACTGGGACAGCTACTATGGCTACACCTTC
.	.	TRBV7-3	TRBJ2-1	CASSLDISSYNEQFF	TGTGCCAGCAGCCTGGACATTAGCTCCTACAATGAGCAGTTCTTC
once	TRBD2	TRBV9	TRBJ2-1	CASSVEVLAGVDEQFF	TGTGCCAGCAGCGTAGAGGTACTAGCGGGAGTTGACGAGCAGTTCTTC
.	.	TRBV6-1	TRBJ1-1	CASNAGLSNTEAFF	TGTGCCAGCAACGCGGGGCTTTCGAACACTGAAGCTTTCTTT
few	TRBD2	TRBV7-9	TRBJ2-3	CASSLARIAGGQDTQYF	TGTGCCAGCAGCTTAGCGAGGATAGCGGGAGGGCAAGATACGCAGTATTTT
.	TRBD2	TRBV5-6	TRBJ2-5	CASSWGTSGSGQETQYF	TGTGCCAGCAGCTGGGGGACTAGCGGTAGTGGGCAAGAGACCCAGTACTTC
.	.	TRBV10-2	TRBJ1-3	CASSEGLSGNTIYF	TGCGCCAGCAGTGAGGGCCTCTCTGGAAACACCATATATTTT
once	.	TRBV1	TRBJ1-3	CTSSQEGGRLSCGNTIYF	TGCACCAGCAGCCAAGAGGGGGGGCGTCTATCCTGTGGAAACACCATATATTTT
few	TRBD1	TRBV7-9	TRBJ1-4	CASSAPTGRSEKLFF	TGTGCCAGCAGCGCGCCGACAGGGCGAAGTGAAAAACTGTTTTTT
.	.	TRBV28	TRBJ1-5	CASSPRQPYSNQPQHF	TGTGCCAGCAGTCCGCGACAGCCCTATAGCAATCAGCCCCAGCATTTT
once	TRBD1	TRBV27	TRBJ1-6	CASSFGPTGDLNSPLHF	TGTGCCAGCAGTTTTGGGCCTACAGGGGATTTGAATTCACCCCTCCACTTT
.	.	TRBV19	TRBJ2-3	CASSIGLNTDTQYF	TGTGCCAGTAGTATCGGACTAAATACAGATACGCAGTATTTT
.	TRBD2	TRBV7-9	TRBJ2-1	CASSPPSGSGRASNEQFF	TGTGCCAGCAGTCCCCCCTCGGGTAGCGGGAGGGCTAGCAATGAGCAGTTCTTC
.	TRBD2	TRBV28	TRBJ2-1	CASSPAGTSGNEQFF	TGTGCCAGCAGTCCAGCCGGGACTAGCGGCAATGAGCAGTTCTTC
.	TRBD2	TRBV5-4	TRBJ2-3	CASSSRLAGSTDTQYF	TGTGCCAGCAGCTCCAGACTAGCGGGAAGCACAGATACGCAGTATTTT
.	.	TRBV15	TRBJ2-7	CATSANRGYEQYF	TGTGCCACCAGCGCCAACCGAGGGTACGAGCAGTACTTC
once	TRBD2	TRBV5-1	TRBJ2-1	CASSLSGGSNEQFF	TGCGCCAGCAGCTTGTCTGGCGGGAGCAATGAGCAGTTCTTC
.	.	TRBV7-9	TRBJ2-5	CASSHRELQETQYF	TGTGCCAGCAGTCACCGGGAGCTCCAAGAGACCCAGTACTTC
.	.	TRBV5-5	TRBJ2-7	CASSPSGSTIISYEQYF	TGTGCCAGCAGCCCGAGCGGGTCCACAATAATCTCCTACGAGCAGTACTTC
.	.	TRBV10-3	TRBJ1-1	CATLTGMNTEAFF	TGTGCCACTTTGACAGGTATGAACACTGAAGCTTTCTTT
.	TRBD2	TRBV6-5	TRBJ2-3	CASSYSGLAGGDTQYF	TGTGCCAGCAGTTACTCCGGGCTAGCGGGAGGAGATACGCAGTATTTT
.	.	TRBV27	TRBJ2-7	CASSLDRNSGEQYF	TGTGCCAGCAGTTTAGATCGCAATTCGGGGGAGCAGTACTTC
.	TRBD2	TRBV14	TRBJ2-1	CASSQDRGAGYNEQFF	TGTGCCAGCAGCCAAGATCGTGGAGCGGGATACAATGAGCAGTTCTTC
.	.	TRBV7-9	TRBJ1-2	CASSLTQYGYTF	TGTGCCAGCAGCTTAACACAGTATGGCTACACCTTC
.	.	TRBV11-2	TRBJ1-2	CASSLTGTNYGYTF	TGTGCCAGCAGCTTAACAGGAACTAACTATGGCTACACCTTC
.	TRBD2	TRBV5-6	TRBJ2-1	CASSQPGLENNEQFF	TGTGCCAGCAGCCAGCCGGGACTAGAAAACAATGAGCAGTTCTTC
.	.	TRBV11-3	TRBJ2-5	CASSLASEGKETQYF	TGTGCCAGCAGCTTAGCGAGCGAGGGAAAGGAGACCCAGTACTTC
.	.	TRBV9	TRBJ2-7	CASSPSVNYEQYF	TGTGCCAGCAGCCCTTCCGTTAACTACGAGCAGTACTTC
.	.	TRBV6-4	TRBJ2-7	CASSDEERSEQYF	TGTGCCAGCAGTGACGAGGAGCGGAGCGAGCAGTACTTC
.	TRBD1	TRBV7-9	TRBJ1-3	CASSANRGSGNTIYF	TGTGCCAGCAGCGCCAACAGGGGATCTGGAAACACCATATATTTT
.	TRBD1	TRBV4-1	TRBJ2-1	CASSQAQPGQGLHEQFF	TGCGCCAGCAGCCAGGCCCAACCGGGACAGGGGTTACATGAGCAGTTCTTC
.	TRBD2	TRBV9	TRBJ2-2	CASSVGGGRGSGELFF	TGTGCCAGCAGCGTAGGGGGCGGGAGGGGGTCCGGGGAGCTGTTTTTT
.	TRBD2	TRBV28	TRBJ2-7	CASSLIRLAASLYEQYF	TGTGCCAGCAGTTTAATTCGGCTAGCGGCCTCACTATACGAGCAGTACTTC
.	TRBD1	TRBV19	TRBJ1-5	CASSILQGEGSPQHF	TGTGCCAGTAGTATCCTACAGGGGGAAGGGTCGCCCCAGCATTTT
.	TRBD1	TRBV5-6	TRBJ2-7	CASSYPGQGYEQYF	TGTGCCAGCAGCTACCCGGGACAGGGATACGAGCAGTACTTC